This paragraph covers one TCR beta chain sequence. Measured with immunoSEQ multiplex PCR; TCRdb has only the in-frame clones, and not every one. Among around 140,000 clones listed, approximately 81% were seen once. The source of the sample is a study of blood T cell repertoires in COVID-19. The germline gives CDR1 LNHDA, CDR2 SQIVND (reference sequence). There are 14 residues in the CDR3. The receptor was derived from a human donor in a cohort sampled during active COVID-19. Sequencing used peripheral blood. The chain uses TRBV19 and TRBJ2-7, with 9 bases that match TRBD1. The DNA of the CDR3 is TGTGCACAAAGAAGTACGGGACAGGGCTTCGAGCAGTACTTC. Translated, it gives CAQRSTGQGFEQYF.